The 24 T cell receptor beta chains below all came from one sample that was sequenced in a study of T cells in Graves' hyperthyroidism and ophthalmopathy (dated by TCRdb to about 2019). The library was produced with multiplex PCR. Sequenced using an Illumina HiSeq 2000. Amplification of TCR beta CDR3 regions was carried out from RNA transcripts. The first round of RT-PCR for the TCR CDR3 was performed with the HTBI primer set and the Qiagen OneStep RT-PCR kit. TCRdb's own reprocessing of the public reads used fastp at Q25 and MiXCR and kept productive beta chains. Entries are consolidated by CDR3 protein sequence, retaining the most common genes and DNA. Present in this sample are some 600,000 distinct CDR3 sequences, 14% of which were seen just once. 4.5% to 6% of the sample rests with the top ten. The sample was blood. The source of these receptors is a young woman with Graves' hyperthyroidism that later progressed to Graves' ophthalmopathy.

This clonotype appeared a few times. As DNA, the CDR3 is TGTGCCAGCAGTTACATGATGGGGGGTACCTACGAGCAGTACTTC. Residues: CASSYMMGGTYEQYF. The gene calls are TRBV6-5 and TRBJ2-7, with D perhaps TRBD2 (6 bases). The CDR3 is made up of 15 amino acids. The germline V and J ends were trimmed by 2 bases and 2 bases, with 13 bases remaining between them. The germline gives CDR1 MNHEY, CDR2 SVGAGI.

Details on this clonotype: A much larger clone differs by one base, so this may be a read error. The chain combines TRBV9 with TRBJ2-5, with D tentatively TRBD2 (6 bases). The germline V and J ends were trimmed by 4 bases and 5 bases, with 21 bases remaining between them. CDR3 size: 16 residues. The germline V gene has CDR1 SGDLS and CDR2 YYNGEE. The CDR3 loop is CASSIPGTQTMETQYF. In DNA form, the CDR3 reads TGTGCCAGCAGCATTCCCGGGACTCAAACAATGGAGACCCAGTACTTC. Supplemented by reference TRBV9 and TRBJ2-5, the full variable domain reads DSGVTQTPKHLITATGQRVTLRCSPRSGDLSVYWYQQSLDQGLQFLIQYYNGEERAKGNILERFSAQQFPDLHSELNLSSLELGDSALYFCASSIPGTQTMETQYFGPGTRLLVL.

The CDR3 is CSARKDDWELSYTF. In nucleotides, the CDR3 is TGCAGTGCTAGAAAGGACGACTGGGAGTTGAGCTACACCTTC. The chain is built from TRBV20-1 and TRBJ1-2; D remains ambiguous. The ends were cut back, 2 bases at V and 9 bases at J, with 19 bases in the middle. Germline assignment: CDR1 DFQATT and CDR2 SNEGSKA (reference sequence). The CDR3 spans 14 residues.

This clonotype occurred a few times. The chain couples TRBV6-2 or TRBV6-3 to TRBJ2-6, with 9 bases lining up with TRBD1. The CDR3 runs 19 residues. V gave up 5 bases and J gave up 0 bases; unmatched junction bases: 11. The germline V gene has CDR1 MNHEY and CDR2 SVGEGT. The CDR3 sequence: CASSRRRGQGSSGANVLTF. CDR3 sequence (DNA): TGTGCCAGCAGTCGCCGTAGGGGACAGGGAAGCTCTGGGGCCAACGTCCTGACTTTC.

The V and J genes are TRBV20-1 and TRBJ2-7; 7 nucleotides line up with TRBD1. Germline V lookup: CDR1 DFQATT, CDR2 SNEGSKA (reference sequence). The CDR3 loop spans 15 amino acids. V gave up 6 bases and J gave up 6 bases; unmatched junction bases: 17. The DNA of the CDR3 is TGCAGTGCCCGTGGGGACAGTGGGGGAAGGTTCGAGCAGTACTTC. It yields the protein CSARGDSGGRFEQYF.

Ten or more counts support this clonotype. The rearrangement uses TRBV7-2 and TRBJ1-1; no clear D gene. Trimming stripped 4 bases from V and 7 bases from J, with 16 bases between. Germline CDR1 is SGHTA and CDR2 is FQGNSA. CDR3 length: 14 residues. DNA of the CDR3: TGTGCCAGCAGCTATGGTTATGTTTCGAATGAAGCTTTCTTT. It encodes CASSYGYVSNEAFF.

The J gene is TRBJ1-5, the V gene TRBV28, with 7 bases fitting TRBD1. The germline V gene encodes CDR1 MDHEN and CDR2 SYDVKM. This CDR3 is built from 14 residues. Losses at the gene ends were 5 bases for V and 7 bases for J; bases not matched to a gene: 8. CDR3 nucleotides: TGTGCCAGCAGTCCTGGGACAGTAGAACAGCCCCAGCATTTT. Translation gives CASSPGTVEQPQHF.

This chain uses TRBV7-2 with TRBJ1-3; no clear D. V was cut by 5 bases and J by 3 bases, with 14 bases left in between. Germline lookup yields CDR1 SGHTA and CDR2 FQGNSA. The CDR3 is 15 amino acids. CDR3 sequence reads: CASSPRWAGGNTIYF. Here the CDR3 DNA reads TGTGCCAGCAGCCCCCGGTGGGCCGGTGGAAACACCATATATTTT.

This clonotype was observed a few times. The rearrangement links TRBV5-1 to TRBJ2-3, with 9 bases fitting TRBD2. The CDR3 is made up of 15 amino acids. CDR1 and CDR2 (germline): SGHRS, YFSETQ. With V trimmed by 5 bases and J by 0 bases, 4 bases remained unmatched. The CDR3 sequence is CASRPLAGSTDTQYF. The CDR3 nucleotides read TGCGCCAGCAGGCCCCTAGCGGGGAGCACAGATACGCAGTATTTT.

This clonotype was counted between two and nine times. The V gene is TRBV7-8, the J gene TRBJ2-1; the D gene is possibly TRBD2 (5 bases). The ends were cut back, 6 bases at V and 5 bases at J, with 20 bases in the middle. CDR1 is SGHVS, CDR2 FQNEAQ, per germline. The CDR3 is made up of 16 amino acids. This CDR3 is CASRHQVLEKNNEQFF. CDR3 nucleotides: TGTGCCAGCAGACACCAAGTACTAGAAAAAAACAATGAGCAGTTCTTC.

This clonotype was recorded a few times. The CDR3 DNA reads TGTGCCAGCAGTACACGGGCCCCCCCAGATACGCAGTATTTT. This codes for CASSTRAPPDTQYF. This sequence joins TRBV6-2 or TRBV6-3 and TRBJ2-3; no clear D gene. This CDR3 is built from 14 residues. From germline, CDR1 is MNHEY and CDR2 SVGEGT. V dropped 5 bases and J dropped 4 bases, with 13 bases sitting between them.

This clonotype has at least ten counts. This chain uses TRBV20-1 with TRBJ2-1, with D hard to call. V lost 2 bases to trimming and J lost 6 bases, with 5 bases between them. Germline V gene sequence: CDR1 DFQATT, CDR2 SNEGSKA (reference sequence). The CDR3 consists of 11 residues. The CDR3 DNA follows: TGCAGTGCTAGAAAAAGCAATGAGCAGTTCTTC. It yields the protein CSARKSNEQFF.

CDR3 coding DNA: TGTGCCAGCAGCTCCCTCGGGACAGGGTGGGACAATGAGCAGTTCTTC. Its protein product is CASSSLGTGWDNEQFF. The V and J genes are TRBV11-2 and TRBJ2-1; 9 bases agree with TRBD1. CDR1 SGHAT and CDR2 FQNNGV come from the germline V gene. Losses at the gene ends were 4 bases for V and 5 bases for J; bases not matched to a gene: 9. This CDR3 comprises 16 residues.

Comments on this clonotype: A junction boundary mismatches the germline segment, possibly from a read error. The chain joins TRBV24-1 to TRBJ2-6; 9 positions agree with TRBD1. Germline V gives CDR1 KGHDR, CDR2 SFDVKD. This CDR3 has 16 residues. The CDR3 protein is CATQDRGAAGANVPTF. The CDR3 nucleotides are TGTGCCACCCAGGACAGGGGAGCTGCTGGGGCCAACGTCCCGACTTTC.

Note on this clonotype: A much larger clone lies one base from this, so it may be a read error. V gene TRBV10-1 combines with J gene TRBJ2-2; 11 bases are shared with TRBD1. This CDR3 region has 16 residues. Per the germline V gene, CDR1 is WNHNN and CDR2 is SYGVQD (reference sequence). CDR3 amino acids: CASSDGTGGNTRELFF. DNA for the CDR3: TGCGCCAGCAGTGACGGGACAGGGGGGAACACCCGGGAGCTGTTTTTT.

Notes on this clonotype: Relative to the germline gene, one junction end is altered; a read error may explain this. J is TRBJ1-2 and V is TRBV20-1; no firm D call. Germline-derived CDR1 and CDR2 are DFQATT and SNEGSKA (reference sequence). The CDR3 runs 15 residues. The CDR3 region has the DNA TGCAGTGTTAGAAGCGGGCCAGGCCGCACAAGAGGCTACACCTTC. This gives the protein CSVRSGPGRTRGYTF.

This clonotype occurred many times. This CDR3 is CASSPETSNEKLFF. The CDR3 bases are TGTGCCAGCTCACCAGAGACATCGAATGAAAAACTGTTTTTT. The chain carries TRBV18 and TRBJ1-4; D not resolved. V dropped 2 bases and J dropped 5 bases, with 9 bases sitting between them. Germline CDR1 reads KGHSH; CDR2 reads LQKENI. The CDR3 is made up of 14 amino acids.

This clonotype was seen more than once but under ten times. This sequence joins TRBV27 and TRBJ2-7, with TRBD1 identical over 9 bases. This CDR3 region has 14 residues. With V trimmed by 6 bases and J by 1 base, 4 bases remained unmatched. Germline V gene lookup returns CDR1 MNHEY and CDR2 SMNVEV (reference sequence). The CDR3 is CASRWDRESYEQYF. The CDR3 nucleotides read TGTGCCAGCAGATGGGACAGGGAGTCCTACGAGCAGTACTTC.

This clonotype was picked up many times. V gene TRBV20-1 combines with J gene TRBJ1-1; 7 bases fit TRBD1. The trim removed 0 bases at V and 2 bases at J, leaving 3 bases unmatched. The germline gives CDR1 DFQATT, CDR2 SNEGSKA (reference sequence). The CDR3 is 14 residues long. CDR3 nucleotides: TGCAGTGCTAGAGAAGGGGGCCAAAACACTGAAGCTTTCTTT. It is translated as CSAREGGQNTEAFF.

A few counts support this clonotype. The J gene is TRBJ2-7, the V gene TRBV3-1; D gene unclear. The CDR3 runs to 14 residues. Germline V gene data show CDR1 as LGHDT and CDR2 as YNNKEL (reference sequence). V lost 1 base, J lost 5 bases, and 12 bases lay in between. In DNA, the CDR3 is TGTGCCAGCAGCCAAGCCCCCCTTCTACACGAGCAGTACTTC. Amino acid sequence: CASSQAPLLHEQYF.

This chain connects TRBV7-9 to TRBJ1-6; D is unresolved. In germline, CDR1 is SEHNR, CDR2 FQNEAQ (reference sequence). The CDR3 is 17 amino acids. Trimming cost V 1 base and J 7 bases, with 17 bases left between them. The chain's CDR3 is CASSLDTVGQKNSPLHF. The CDR3 nucleotides read TGTGCCAGCAGCTTAGACACGGTCGGGCAGAAAAATTCACCCCTCCACTTT.

CDR3 nucleotides: TGTGCCAGCAGCGTAGATTTGGGGGGGAGTGAGACCCAGTACTTC. It translates to CASSVDLGGSETQYF. The chain has TRBV9 and TRBJ2-5; TRBD2 aligns across 7 bases. Germline values: CDR1 SGDLS, CDR2 YYNGEE. With V trimmed by 0 bases and J by 5 bases, 7 bases remained unmatched. This CDR3 spans 15 amino acids.

To note about this clonotype: At one end the junction does not follow the germline gene, possibly because of a read error. V and J are TRBV18 and TRBJ2-5; 7 bases match TRBD1. In germline, CDR1 is KGHSH, CDR2 LQKENI. The CDR3 extends over 15 amino acids. The CDR3 region is CASSPGQEVQETRYF. The CDR3 DNA sequence: TGTGCCAGCTCACCCGGACAGGAGGTCCAAGAGACCCGGTACTTC.

This chain links TRBV20-1 with TRBJ1-2, with D uncertain. The CDR3 covers 13 residues. Germline V lookup: CDR1 DFQATT, CDR2 SNEGSKA (reference sequence). V lost 3 bases and J 2 bases, leaving 10 bases between the germline ends. The CDR3 bases are TGCAGTGCTAGTAGGGCCCCCAACTATGGCTACACCTTC. Translation gives CSASRAPNYGYTF.